The clone carrying this T cell receptor beta chain was seen many times. Its matching antigen is unknown. CDR1 and CDR2 from the germline V gene are SGHTA and FQGTGA. V shed 5 bases and J 5 bases; nucleotides not matched to a gene: 20. This CDR3 region has 18 residues. These data are taken from a study of T cells in Graves' hyperthyroidism and ophthalmopathy. Overall study findings and caveats: In the blood, most expanded thyroid clonotypes above 0.001 appeared as well.

Amplification yielded TCR beta CDR3 regions, with RNA transcripts as the source. The HTBI primer set was used in a first-round RT-PCR of the TCR CDR3. Via MiXCR, TCRdb re-called the multiplex PCR reads, giving one row per CDR3 protein. The sample has hundreds of thousands of distinct CDR3 sequences, about 13% seen once. Sequencing was done on a sample of blood. The receptor's source is a woman in her late teens or twenties with Graves' hyperthyroidism. The chain carries TRBV7-3 and TRBJ1-2; TRBD1 matches 7 bases. In DNA, the CDR3 is TGTGCCAGCAGCAGACCCCGCATGGGGACAGAAACTTTGTATGGCTACACCTTC. Its protein is CASSRPRMGTETLYGYTF.